This entry lists 10 T cell receptor beta chains sequenced from one sample in a study of CD8+CD57+ T cells in acquired aplastic anemia. The template for TCR beta VDJ and CDR3 sequence profiling was genomic DNA. TCRdb passed the reads through MiXCR, listing each CDR3 protein once. This repertoire shows about 190,000 distinct CDR3 sequences, roughly half found once; its top ten account for 16%. Sequencing was performed on sorted CD4+, CD8+, or CD8+CD57+ T cells (not recorded which) from PBMCs. These receptors all come from a human donor in good health, serving as a control.

Only one count was recorded for this clonotype. The chain has TRBV19 and TRBJ1-5; 9 nucleotides line up with TRBD1. The V gene end was trimmed by 4 bases and the J gene end by 4 bases; junction bases not matched to a gene: 2. The CDR3 has 14 amino acids. The germline V gene has CDR1 LNHDA and CDR2 SQIVND (reference sequence). The CDR3 DNA reads as TGTGCCAGTAGTACGGGACAGGGTAATCAGCCCCAGCATTTT. Its protein product is CASSTGQGNQPQHF.

The J gene is TRBJ1-3, the V gene TRBV6-1; D ambiguous. V shed 7 bases and J shed 4 bases, with 17 bases lying between them. Germline V gives CDR1 MNHNS, CDR2 SASEGT. The CDR3 covers 15 residues. The DNA for the CDR3 is TGTGCCAGCACTAGGGAACTGGAAGCAGGAAACACCATATATTTT. Translation gives CASTRELEAGNTIYF.

This clonotype was counted a few times. Since a much larger clone is just one base distant, this may be a read error. V is TRBV4-1 and J is TRBJ2-5, with TRBD2 matching 8 bases. Germline loops: CDR1 MGHRA, CDR2 YSYEKL. The CDR3 runs 15 residues. The DNA for the CDR3 is TGCGCCAGCAACCAAGATCGACTAGCGAGCGAGACCCAGTACTTC. Amino acids: CASNQDRLASETQYF.

Remarks on this clonotype: The conserved closing phenylalanine or tryptophan is absent in this CDR3, likely reflecting a read error. V is TRBV7-6 and J is TRBJ1-2; no clear D. Trimming took 1 base from V and 8 from J, leaving 11 bases between them. Germline lookup yields CDR1 SGHVS and CDR2 FNYEAQ. The CDR3 is 13 amino acids. The CDR3 DNA sequence: TGTGCCAGCAGCTTAGACAAGGTAGGCGGCTACACCCTC. Translated: CASSLDKVGGYTL.

The chain employs TRBV12-3 or TRBV12-4 and TRBJ2-5; the D is unclear. Trimming shortened V by 7 bases and J by 2 bases, and 11 bases separated the two germline ends. The CDR3 length is 13 residues. The CDR3 coding sequence is TGTGCCAGCAAGGGTTGGGGACAAGAGACCCAGTACTTC. Translation: CASKGWGQETQYF.

This clonotype was detected many times. The rearrangement uses TRBV6-2 or TRBV6-3 and TRBJ2-2; weak D call: TRBD2 (6 bases). The germline V gene has CDR1 MNHEY and CDR2 SVGEGT. The CDR3 is 15 residues long. Trimming shortened V by 3 bases and J by 4 bases, and 12 bases separated the two germline ends. The CDR3 region is CASSYHGRRTGELFF. The CDR3 region has the DNA TGTGCCAGCAGTTATCATGGGAGGCGCACCGGGGAGCTGTTTTTT.

This chain uses TRBV6-1 with TRBJ2-7; no clear D. Per the germline V gene, CDR1 is MNHNS and CDR2 is SASEGT. This CDR3 has 13 amino acids. V was clipped by 3 bases and J by 4 bases, with 10 bases between them. CDR3 nucleotide sequence: TGTGCCAGCAGTGACCTTAGGGAATACGAGCAGTACTTC. Protein sequence: CASSDLREYEQYF.

This chain links TRBV11-2 with TRBJ2-5; 9 bases fit TRBD2. The CDR3 runs to 15 residues. V trimming: 5 bases; J trimming: 4 bases; junction bases outside the gene matches: 8. In germline, CDR1 is SGHAT, CDR2 FQNNGV. The CDR3 loop reads CASSVPRGGGETQYF. As DNA, the CDR3 is TGTGCCAGCAGCGTTCCTCGCGGGGGGGGAGAGACCCAGTACTTC.

This rearrangement joins TRBV27 to TRBJ1-4; D not resolved. This CDR3 has 13 amino acids. From germline, CDR1 is MNHEY and CDR2 SMNVEV (reference sequence). Between the trimmed V and J ends, which lost 6 bases and 6 bases, there was a span of 11 bases. CDR3 amino acids: CASSPRMDEKLFF. CDR3 DNA sequence: TGTGCCAGCAGCCCCCGGATGGATGAAAAACTGTTTTTT.

This clonotype appeared many times. This chain connects TRBV6-5 to TRBJ1-3; D gene unclear. Germline loops: CDR1 MNHEY, CDR2 SVGAGI. The CDR3 length is 15 residues. The germline V and J ends were trimmed by 2 bases and 0 bases, with 8 bases remaining between them. Here the CDR3 reads CASSYGGFSGNTIYF. The CDR3 DNA follows: TGTGCCAGCAGTTACGGCGGTTTCTCTGGAAACACCATATATTTT.